This entry lists 21 T cell receptor beta chains sequenced from one sample in a study of blood T cell repertoires in COVID-19. Generated by immunoSEQ multiplex PCR, the TCRdb table keeps only in-frame clones and is missing some. Here the sample spans around 150,000 clones, 70% to 80% being singletons. Sequencing used peripheral blood. The receptors here all came from a man aged 55-75 years who had recovered from COVID-19.

This sequence joins TRBV5-6 and TRBJ1-4; weak D call: TRBD1 (5 bases). CDR3 length equals 16 residues. Germline CDR1 SGHDT, CDR2 YYEEEE. Trimming pared 2 bases from V and 5 bases from J, leaving 16 bases between. The CDR3 DNA reads as TGTGCCAGCAGCTTCGTGGGGAGGGGAACAAATGAAAAACTGTTTTTT. It translates to CASSFVGRGTNEKLFF.

This clone has just a few counts. This sequence joins TRBV7-6 and TRBJ2-2; D gene ambiguous. The CDR3 consists of 12 residues. Germline V gives CDR1 SGHVS, CDR2 FNYEAQ. V lost 5 bases and J lost 3, with 4 bases in between. CDR3 sequence (DNA): TGTGCCAGCAGCCAGTACACCGGGGAGCTGTTTTTT. This translates into CASSQYTGELFF.

This clone was recorded only once. The chain uses TRBV6-6 and TRBJ1-2, with TRBD1 identical over 7 bases. CDR1 MNHNY and CDR2 SVGAGI come from the germline V gene (reference sequence). V lost 2 bases to trimming and J lost 0 bases; unmatched junction nucleotides: 3. The CDR3 sequence is 15 residues long. The chain's CDR3 is CASSYADRSNYGYTF. The CDR3 DNA is TGTGCCAGCAGTTACGCGGACAGGTCTAACTATGGCTACACCTTC.

The CDR3 nucleotides are TGTGCCAGCAGTTCTAGGACAGGGATCACTGAAGCTTTCTTT. Its translation: CASSSRTGITEAFF. The chain employs TRBV6-5 and TRBJ1-1; 8 nucleotides line up with TRBD1. V gave up 4 bases and J gave up 4 bases; unmatched junction bases: 5. Germline V gives CDR1 MNHEY, CDR2 SVGAGI. CDR3 size: 14 residues.

This chain uses TRBV7-9 with TRBJ1-3; D gene unclear. This CDR3 region has 15 residues. V gave up 5 bases and J gave up 0 bases, with 11 bases separating them. Per the germline V gene, CDR1 is SEHNR and CDR2 is FQNEAQ (reference sequence). CDR3 in amino acids: CASSLNGNSGNTIYF. The DNA for the CDR3 is TGTGCCAGCAGCCTAAACGGGAACTCTGGAAACACCATATATTTT.

The chain has TRBV11-3 and TRBJ2-3, with TRBD2 matching over 15 bases. With V trimmed by 5 bases and J by 1 base, 4 bases remained unmatched. Germline CDR1 reads SGHNT; CDR2 reads YENEEA. This CDR3 is built from 17 residues. The DNA for the CDR3 is TGTGCCAGCAGCGCGGGACTAGCGGGGGGACGCACAGATACGCAGTATTTT. Protein product: CASSAGLAGGRTDTQYF.

The chain employs TRBV6-6 and TRBJ2-5; 9 bases are a match to TRBD1. V lost 6 bases, J lost 2 bases, and 7 bases stayed unmatched. Germline lookup yields CDR1 MNHNY and CDR2 SVGAGI (reference sequence). The CDR3 runs 15 residues. The CDR3 sequence is CASSGIQGAQETQYF. For the CDR3, the DNA is TGTGCCAGCAGCGGAATACAGGGGGCACAAGAGACCCAGTACTTC.

This chain links TRBV19 with TRBJ1-5; D may be TRBD1 (5 bases). Trimming took off 1 base at V and 3 bases at J, with 13 bases between the two ends. The CDR3 covers 16 residues. Germline V gene sequence: CDR1 LNHDA, CDR2 SQIVND (reference sequence). For the CDR3, the DNA is TGTGCCAGTAGTATAGGAAGGGGCCGAAACAATCAGCCCCAGCATTTT. Its protein product is CASSIGRGRNNQPQHF.

The chain carries TRBV6-6 and TRBJ1-1, with TRBD1 identical over 8 bases. Germline V gives CDR1 MNHNY, CDR2 SVGAGI (reference sequence). This CDR3 region has 13 residues. V was clipped by 4 bases and J by 4 bases; unmatched bases: 2. The CDR3, as DNA: TGTGCCAGCAGTTCAACAGGGGGCACTGAAGCTTTCTTT. Amino acid sequence: CASSSTGGTEAFF.

This chain uses TRBV19 with TRBJ1-1, with D perhaps matching TRBD1 (5 bases). The CDR3 runs 13 residues. Trimming removed 7 bases from V and 5 bases from J, with 14 bases in between. The germline gives CDR1 LNHDA, CDR2 SQIVND (reference sequence). In DNA form, the CDR3 reads TGTGCCAGTACCACGGGGGGAGGAACTGAAGCTTTCTTT. Protein product: CASTTGGGTEAFF.

In its sample, this clone was seen once. This chain uses TRBV5-5 with TRBJ1-2; 9 bases are a match to TRBD1. V trimming: 0 bases; J trimming: 4 bases; junction bases outside the gene matches: 13. The germline V gene has CDR1 SGHKS and CDR2 YYEKEE (reference sequence). CDR3 length: 18 residues. The CDR3 sequence: CASSLASNSGTGPYGYTF. In DNA, the CDR3 is TGTGCCAGCAGCTTGGCCAGCAATTCCGGGACAGGGCCCTATGGCTACACCTTC.

This clone has just a few counts. The sample carries other DNA sequences with the same CDR3. The CDR3, as DNA: TGTGCCATCAGTGAGGCGGGATCTGGAAACACCATATATTTT. This codes for CAISEAGSGNTIYF. The gene calls are TRBV10-3 and TRBJ1-3; D ambiguous. Germline V gene data show CDR1 as ENHRY and CDR2 as SYGVKD. V lost 2 bases and J 1 base, leaving 6 bases between the germline ends. The CDR3 loop spans 14 amino acids.

With respect to this clone: One junction end disagrees with the germline gene, perhaps due to a read error. The J gene is TRBJ1-1, the V gene TRBV6-5, with 7 bases identical to TRBD1. The CDR3 is 12 amino acids. Germline V gene data show CDR1 as MNHEY and CDR2 as SVGAGI. The CDR3 loop is CASSLATGPRVF. CDR3 coding DNA: TGTGCCAGCAGTTTAGCGACAGGGCCGCGGGTCTTT.

The chain uses TRBV5-1 and TRBJ2-3, with D hard to call. This CDR3 is 14 amino acids long. In germline, CDR1 is SGHRS, CDR2 YFSETQ. V lost 0 bases and J 6 bases, leaving 11 bases between the germline ends. CDR3 DNA: TGCGCCAGCAGCTTGGGTACCGAGGCGGATACGCAGTATTTT. Its protein is CASSLGTEADTQYF.

This clone was recorded once. V gene TRBV10-3 combines with J gene TRBJ1-4, with TRBD1 as a possible D gene (6 bases). Trimming took 2 bases from V and 3 from J, leaving 13 bases between them. This CDR3 is 16 amino acids long. Germline V gene data show CDR1 as ENHRY and CDR2 as SYGVKD. CDR3 DNA: TGTGCCATCAGTGAGGCCCACTCAGGGGCTAATGAAAAACTGTTTTTT. Its translation is CAISEAHSGANEKLFF.

This clone was detected a few times. V and J are TRBV12-2 and TRBJ2-1; the D call of TRBD1 is as the table states it, not checked on the DNA. TRBV12-2 is reported as a pseudogene. This CDR3 region has 15 residues. The CDR3 loop reads CASRHHRDRGSEQFF. Written as DNA, the CDR3 is TGTGCAAGTCGCCATCATCGGGACAGGGGCAGTGAGCAGTTCTTC.

V gene TRBV6-5 combines with J gene TRBJ1-5; 8 bases fit TRBD1. The length of the CDR3 is 14 residues. The germline CDR1 and CDR2 sequences are MNHEY and SVGAGI. Germline trimming cut 6 bases from V and 7 bases from J; bases unmatched to any gene: 8. The CDR3 DNA is TGTGCCAGCAGAACACAGGGGGGAGAGCAGCCCCAGCATTTT. Translated, it gives CASRTQGGEQPQHF.

The rearrangement joins TRBV9 to TRBJ2-2, with 7 bases that match TRBD2. Germline CDR1 SGDLS, CDR2 YYNGEE. The junction had 4 bases not matched to a gene; V was cut back by 2 bases and J by 3 bases. The CDR3 loop spans 15 amino acids. CDR3 in DNA: TGTGCCAGCAGCGTGGCTAGCGGTTACACCGGGGAGCTGTTTTTT. Amino acid sequence: CASSVASGYTGELFF. The full variable domain, with the rest looked up from reference TRBV9 and TRBJ2-2, is DSGVTQTPKHLITATGQRVTLRCSPRSGDLSVYWYQQSLDQGLQFLIQYYNGEERAKGNILERFSAQQFPDLHSELNLSSLELGDSALYFCASSVASGYTGELFFGEGSRLTVL.

The chain's CDR3 is CASSYGTAINQPQHF. The CDR3 nucleotides are TGTGCCAGTAGTTACGGGACAGCGATCAATCAGCCCCAGCATTTT. The V gene is TRBV19, the J gene TRBJ1-5, with TRBD1 identical over 7 bases. J was trimmed by 3 bases and V by 5 bases; bases with no gene match: 7. Germline loops: CDR1 LNHDA, CDR2 SQIVND (reference sequence). CDR3 length equals 15 residues.

J is TRBJ2-2 and V is TRBV6-2 or TRBV6-3, with TRBD2 matching over 12 bases. The V gene end was trimmed by 4 bases and the J gene end by 4 bases; junction bases not matched to a gene: 4. CDR1 and CDR2 (germline): MNHEY, SVGEGT. The CDR3 spans 16 residues. CDR3 protein: CASSSLAGGGTGELFF. The CDR3 nucleotides read TGTGCCAGCAGTTCTCTAGCGGGAGGGGGCACCGGGGAGCTGTTTTTT.

The J gene is TRBJ2-3, the V gene TRBV4-3; the match to TRBD2 covers 13 bases. With 1 base clipped from V and 4 bases from J, the junction kept 5 bases outside the gene matches. Germline lookup yields CDR1 LGHNA and CDR2 YSLEER. This CDR3 contains 17 residues. The CDR3 is CASSQAGTSGVADTQYF. DNA of the CDR3: TGCGCCAGCAGCCAAGCGGGGACTAGCGGGGTCGCAGATACGCAGTATTTT.